These T cell receptor beta chains were read from a single sample in a study of CD8 T cells in Susac syndrome. Via MiXCR, TCRdb re-called the immunoSEQ multiplex PCR reads, giving one row per CDR3 protein. The sample has approximately 190,000 distinct CDR3 sequences, 95% seen once; the top ten hold around 0.16%. Sequenced sample: CD8+ T cells from PBMCs. These receptors were taken from a human donor with Susac syndrome. CDR3s include the opening cysteine and the closing phenylalanine or tryptophan. D genes are given only for firm matches. Clone size, where shown, is once, few, many, or a class for clones that have expanded.

j_gene	d_gene	abundance	v_gene	CDR3nt	CDR3aa
TRBJ2-7	-	-	TRBV27	TGTGCCAGCAGTTTATCGGCTGGGGGCCACGAGCAGTACTTC	CASSLSAGGHEQYF
TRBJ2-3	-	-	TRBV6-2/TRBV6-3	TGTGCCAGCAGTAGGGAGACTTACTCCACAGATACGCAGTATTTT	CASSRETYSTDTQYF
TRBJ1-3	-	-	TRBV25-1	TGTGCCAGCAGTAAGATCCTATTAGTGGACACCATATATTTT	CASSKILLVDTIYF
TRBJ1-3	-	-	TRBV12-3/TRBV12-4	TGTGCCAGCATCCTTGGGCAGATCGCTGGAAACACCATATATTTT	CASILGQIAGNTIYF
TRBJ2-7	-	-	TRBV4-2	TGTGCCAGCAGCCAAGAAGCCGGGGAATCCTACGAGCAGTACTTC	CASSQEAGESYEQYF
TRBJ2-2	-	-	TRBV9	TGTGCCAGCAGCGAAACGACGTACACCGGGGAGCTGTTTTTT	CASSETTYTGELFF
TRBJ1-1	-	-	TRBV2	TGTGCCAGCAGAAGCCAGTCCGGTTCCACTGAAGCTTTCTTT	CASRSQSGSTEAFF
TRBJ2-3	-	-	TRBV12-3/TRBV12-4	TGTGCCAGCAGTTTGTCTGGACAGTACACAGATACGCAGTATTTT	CASSLSGQYTDTQYF
TRBJ2-7	TRBD1	-	TRBV5-6	TGTGCCAGCAGCAGTGAGGGGGCGGGCCTCCGAGTCGAGCAGTACTTC	CASSSEGAGLRVEQYF
TRBJ1-1	TRBD1	-	TRBV15	TGTGCCACCAGCAGAGATTACCCCCGACAGGGGTTGAACACTGAAGCTTTCTTT	CATSRDYPRQGLNTEAFF
TRBJ1-1	-	-	TRBV29-1	TGCAGCGTTGAAGATAGGGTCGAATACGGAGGAGCTTTCTTT	CSVEDRVEYGGAFF
TRBJ2-7	-	-	TRBV9	TGTGCCAGCAGCTCTAGAGCCGGGTTCGAGCAGTACTTC	CASSSRAGFEQYF
TRBJ2-2	TRBD2	once	TRBV5-4	TGTGCCAGCAGCTTGAAGGGACTAGCAGGCACCGGGGAGCTGTTTTTT	CASSLKGLAGTGELFF
TRBJ2-7	-	-	TRBV4-1	TGCGCCAGCAGCCAGGCAGGGTTGGCCTACGAGCAGTACTTC	CASSQAGLAYEQYF
TRBJ1-2	TRBD1	few	TRBV6-1	TGTGCCAGCAGTAGGGACAGGGTCGGCTACACCTTC	CASSRDRVGYTF
TRBJ1-1	-	once	TRBV4-2	TGTGCCAGCAGCCAGTTCAGCAGGAACACTGAAGCTTTCTTT	CASSQFSRNTEAFF
TRBJ2-1	TRBD2	-	TRBV7-9	TGTGCCAGCAGCCCTCTCGCGGGGGGGACGGATGAGCAGTTCTTC	CASSPLAGGTDEQFF
TRBJ2-3	-	-	TRBV5-6	TGTGCCAGCAGCTTGGAACCCGTACCAGATACGCAGTATTTT	CASSLEPVPDTQYF
TRBJ2-5	-	-	TRBV15	TGTGCCACCAGCCCGACCAGACAAGAGACCCAGTACTTC	CATSPTRQETQYF
TRBJ2-7	-	-	TRBV29-1	TGCAGCGTCGTCATCGCGGGGGCGCGGGAGCAGTACTTC	CSVVIAGAREQYF
TRBJ2-1	-	-	TRBV5-6	TGTGCCAGCAGCTTGGATAACGCTAATGAGCAGTTCTTC	CASSLDNANEQFF
TRBJ2-7	-	-	TRBV5-6	TGTGCCAGCAGCTTGGTCTGGGCCCTTGGGAACGAGCAGTACTTC	CASSLVWALGNEQYF
TRBJ2-1	TRBD2	-	TRBV12-3/TRBV12-4	TGTGCCAGCAGTTTAGATAGGACTAGCGGGGGGAATGAGCAGTTCTTC	CASSLDRTSGGNEQFF
TRBJ1-1	TRBD1	-	TRBV3-1	TGTGCCAGCAGCCAGATACCGGGACAGGGAAACACTGAAGCTTTCTTT	CASSQIPGQGNTEAFF